This TCR beta chain was sequenced during a study of T cells in women clearing cervical HPV infection. In the study overall: Controls gave blood once infection was undetectable; cases at lesion identification.

About this clone: The read comes to an end 3 residues before the CDR3 does, leaving the germline J gene to fill in the end.

Data came from immunoSEQ multiplex PCR; TCRdb stores just in-frame clones and leaves some out. The sample's table shows around 15,000 clones. The CDR3 sequence is 13 residues long. CDR1 is MNHEY, CDR2 SVGEGT, per germline. The source is a woman between 18 and 70 years old with a cervical HPV16 infection that either progressed to CIN3+ or cleared (not recorded which). This sequence joins TRBV6-2 or TRBV6-3 and TRBJ1-1, with D perhaps TRBD1 (5 bases). The sequenced material came from blood buffy coat. CDR3 sequence: CASRLTTASEAFF. The covered CDR3 bases are TGTGCCAGCAGATTAACGACAGCTTCCGAA.